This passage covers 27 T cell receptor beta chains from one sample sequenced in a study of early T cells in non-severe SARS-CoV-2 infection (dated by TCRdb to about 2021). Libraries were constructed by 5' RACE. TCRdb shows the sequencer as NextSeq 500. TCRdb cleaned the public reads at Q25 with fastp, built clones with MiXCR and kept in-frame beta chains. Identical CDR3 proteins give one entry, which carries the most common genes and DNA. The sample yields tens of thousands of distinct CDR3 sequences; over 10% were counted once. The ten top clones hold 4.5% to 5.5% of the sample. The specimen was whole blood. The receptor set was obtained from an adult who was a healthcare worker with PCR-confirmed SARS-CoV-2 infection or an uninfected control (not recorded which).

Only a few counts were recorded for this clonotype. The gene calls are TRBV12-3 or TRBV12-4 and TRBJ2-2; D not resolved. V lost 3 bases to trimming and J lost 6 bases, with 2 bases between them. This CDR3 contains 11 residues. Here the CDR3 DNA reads TGTGCCAGCAGTTTTGCCGGGGAGCTGTTTTTT. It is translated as CASSFAGELFF.

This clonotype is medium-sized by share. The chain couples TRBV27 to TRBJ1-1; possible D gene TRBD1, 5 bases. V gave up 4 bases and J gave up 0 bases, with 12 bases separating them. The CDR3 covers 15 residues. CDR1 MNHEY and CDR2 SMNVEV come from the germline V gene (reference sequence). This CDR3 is CASSYHGTLNTEAFF. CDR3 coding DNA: TGTGCCAGCAGTTATCACGGGACCTTGAACACTGAAGCTTTCTTT.

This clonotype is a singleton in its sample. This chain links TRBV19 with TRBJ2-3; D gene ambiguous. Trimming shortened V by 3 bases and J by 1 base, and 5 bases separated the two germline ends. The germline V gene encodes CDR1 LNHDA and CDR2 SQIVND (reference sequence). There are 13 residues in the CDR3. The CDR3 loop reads CASSIYGTDTQYF. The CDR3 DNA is TGTGCCAGTAGTATTTATGGCACAGATACGCAGTATTTT.

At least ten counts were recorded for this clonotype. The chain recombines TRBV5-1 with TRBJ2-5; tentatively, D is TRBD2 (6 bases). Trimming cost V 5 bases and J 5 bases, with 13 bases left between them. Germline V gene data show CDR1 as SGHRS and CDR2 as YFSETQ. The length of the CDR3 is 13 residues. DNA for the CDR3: TGCGCCAGCAGAACGGGAGAAGTGGAGACCCAGTACTTC. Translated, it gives CASRTGEVETQYF.

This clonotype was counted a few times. CDR3: CASSQEGGGEKLFF. In DNA form, the CDR3 reads TGTGCCAGCAGCCAAGAAGGGGGAGGTGAAAAACTGTTTTTT. This chain connects TRBV4-2 to TRBJ1-4, with D perhaps TRBD1 (6 bases). Germline V gene lookup returns CDR1 LGHNA and CDR2 YNFKEQ. V lost 0 bases to trimming and J lost 7 bases, with 9 bases between them. This CDR3 contains 14 residues.

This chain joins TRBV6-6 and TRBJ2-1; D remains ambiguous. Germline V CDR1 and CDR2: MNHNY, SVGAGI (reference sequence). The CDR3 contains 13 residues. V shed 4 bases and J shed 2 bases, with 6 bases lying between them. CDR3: CASSSRTYNEQFF. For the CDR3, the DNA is TGTGCCAGCAGTTCGCGTACCTACAATGAGCAGTTCTTC.

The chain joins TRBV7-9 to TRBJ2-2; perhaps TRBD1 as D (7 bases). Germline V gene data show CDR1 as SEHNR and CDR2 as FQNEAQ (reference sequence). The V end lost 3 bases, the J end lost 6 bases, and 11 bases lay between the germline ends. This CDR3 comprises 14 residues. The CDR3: CASSFFRGAGELFF. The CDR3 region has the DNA TGTGCCAGCAGCTTCTTCAGGGGGGCCGGGGAGCTGTTTTTT.

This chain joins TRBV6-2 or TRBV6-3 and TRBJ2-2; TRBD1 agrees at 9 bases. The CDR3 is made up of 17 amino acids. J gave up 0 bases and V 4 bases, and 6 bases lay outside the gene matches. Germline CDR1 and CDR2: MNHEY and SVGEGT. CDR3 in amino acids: CASSFPGQGANTGELFF. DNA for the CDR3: TGTGCCAGCAGTTTCCCGGGACAGGGTGCGAACACCGGGGAGCTGTTTTTT.

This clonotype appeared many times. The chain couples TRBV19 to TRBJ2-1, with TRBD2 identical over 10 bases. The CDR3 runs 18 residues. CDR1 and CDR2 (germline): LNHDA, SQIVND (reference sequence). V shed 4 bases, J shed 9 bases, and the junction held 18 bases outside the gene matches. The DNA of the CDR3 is TGTGCCAGTAGTAAATGGACAGGGATTAGCGGGAGGAAGGGTGAGCAGTTCTTC. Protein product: CASSKWTGISGRKGEQFF.

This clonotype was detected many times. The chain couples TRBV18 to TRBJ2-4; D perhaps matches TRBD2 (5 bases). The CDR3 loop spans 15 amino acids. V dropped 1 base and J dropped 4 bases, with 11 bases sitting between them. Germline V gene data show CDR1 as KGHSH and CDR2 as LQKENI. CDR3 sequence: CASSPLAGGKNIQYF. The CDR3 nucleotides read TGTGCCAGCTCACCACTCGCGGGCGGTAAAAACATTCAGTACTTC. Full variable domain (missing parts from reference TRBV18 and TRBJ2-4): NAGVMQNPRHLVRRRGQEARLRCSPMKGHSHVYWYRQLPEEGLKFMVYLQKENIIDESGMPKERFSAEFPKEGPSILRIQQVVRGDSAAYFCASSPLAGGKNIQYFGAGTRLSVL.

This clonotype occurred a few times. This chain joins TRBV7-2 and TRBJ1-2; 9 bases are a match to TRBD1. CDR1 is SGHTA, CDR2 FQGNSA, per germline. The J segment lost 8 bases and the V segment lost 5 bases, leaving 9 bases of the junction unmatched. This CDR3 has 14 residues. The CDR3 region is CASSHGTGPYGYTF. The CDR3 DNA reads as TGTGCCAGCAGCCATGGGACAGGGCCGTACGGCTACACCTTC. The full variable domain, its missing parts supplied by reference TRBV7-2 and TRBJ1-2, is GAGVSQSPSNKVTEKGKDVELRCDPISGHTALYWYRQSLGQGLEFLIYFQGNSAPDKSGLPSDRFSAERTGGSVSTLTIQRTQQEDSAVYLCASSHGTGPYGYTFGSGTRLTVV.

Here the CDR3 DNA reads TGTGCCAGCAGTTTACCGGGACTAACCTACAATGAGCAGTTCTTC. It is translated as CASSLPGLTYNEQFF. The gene calls are TRBV27 and TRBJ2-1; TRBD2 aligns across 7 bases. This CDR3 comprises 15 residues. With V trimmed by 2 bases and J by 2 bases, 3 bases remained unmatched. Germline V gene sequence: CDR1 MNHEY, CDR2 SMNVEV (reference sequence).

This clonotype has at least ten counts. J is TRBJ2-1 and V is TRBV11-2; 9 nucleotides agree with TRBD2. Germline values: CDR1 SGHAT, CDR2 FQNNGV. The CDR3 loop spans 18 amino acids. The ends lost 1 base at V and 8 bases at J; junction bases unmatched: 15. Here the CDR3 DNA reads TGTGCCAGCAGCTTAGCATTCCCTAGCGGGGCGGTCTTGTATGAGCAGTTCTTC. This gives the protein CASSLAFPSGAVLYEQFF.

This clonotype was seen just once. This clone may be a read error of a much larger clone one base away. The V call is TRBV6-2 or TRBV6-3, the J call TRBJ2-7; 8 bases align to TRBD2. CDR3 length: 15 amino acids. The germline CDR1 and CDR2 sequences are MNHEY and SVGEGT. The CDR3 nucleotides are TGTGCCAGCAGTGCCCCCGGTTTGCGGGAGGAACGGGCCGACTTC. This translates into CASSAPGLREERADF.

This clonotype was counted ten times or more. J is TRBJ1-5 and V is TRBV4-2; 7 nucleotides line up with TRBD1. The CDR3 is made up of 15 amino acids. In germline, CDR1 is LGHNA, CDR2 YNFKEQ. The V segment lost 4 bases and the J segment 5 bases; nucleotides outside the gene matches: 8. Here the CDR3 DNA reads TGTGCCAGCAGCCGTACACAGGGGAGGGATCAGCCCCAGCATTTT. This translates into CASSRTQGRDQPQHF.

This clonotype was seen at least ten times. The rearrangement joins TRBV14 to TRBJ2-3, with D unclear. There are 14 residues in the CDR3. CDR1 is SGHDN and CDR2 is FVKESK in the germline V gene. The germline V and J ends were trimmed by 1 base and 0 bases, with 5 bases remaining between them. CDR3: CASSQGWSTDTQYF. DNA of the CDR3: TGTGCCAGCAGCCAAGGATGGAGCACAGATACGCAGTATTTT.

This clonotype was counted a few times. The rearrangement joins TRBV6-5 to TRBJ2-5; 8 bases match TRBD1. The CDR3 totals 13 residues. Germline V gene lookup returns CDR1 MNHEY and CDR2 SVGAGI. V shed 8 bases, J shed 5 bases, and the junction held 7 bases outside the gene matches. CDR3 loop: CASCAGGMETQYF. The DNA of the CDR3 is TGTGCCAGCTGTGCAGGGGGCATGGAGACCCAGTACTTC.

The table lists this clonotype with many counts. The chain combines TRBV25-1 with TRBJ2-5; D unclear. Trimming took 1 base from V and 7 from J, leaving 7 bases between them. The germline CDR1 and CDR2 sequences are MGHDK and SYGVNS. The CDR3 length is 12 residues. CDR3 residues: CASSESERTQYF. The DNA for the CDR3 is TGTGCCAGCAGTGAATCGGAACGGACCCAGTACTTC.

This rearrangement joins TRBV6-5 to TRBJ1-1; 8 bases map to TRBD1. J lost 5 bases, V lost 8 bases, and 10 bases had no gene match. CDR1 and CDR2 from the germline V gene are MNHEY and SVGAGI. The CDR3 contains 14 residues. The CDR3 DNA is TGTGCCAGCTCAAGACAGGGGTCCGGAACTGAAGCTTTCTTT. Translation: CASSRQGSGTEAFF.

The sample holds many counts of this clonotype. The CDR3 here is CASSEVGKNEKLFF. The DNA for the CDR3 is TGTGCCAGCAGTGAGGTCGGAAAGAATGAAAAACTGTTTTTT. V usage is TRBV6-1 and J usage is TRBJ1-4; D remains unclear. Trimming cost V 3 bases and J 5 bases, with 10 bases left between them. CDR1 MNHNS and CDR2 SASEGT come from the germline V gene. This CDR3 has 14 amino acids.

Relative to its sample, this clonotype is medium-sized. CDR3 sequence (DNA): TGCGCCAGCAGATTGGGAACCGGGGAGCTGTTTTTT. Its translation: CASRLGTGELFF. The genes are TRBV10-2 and TRBJ2-2, with D unclear. Trimming took 6 bases from V and 5 from J, leaving 7 bases between them. Germline CDR1 is WSHSY and CDR2 is SAAADI. The CDR3 has 12 residues.

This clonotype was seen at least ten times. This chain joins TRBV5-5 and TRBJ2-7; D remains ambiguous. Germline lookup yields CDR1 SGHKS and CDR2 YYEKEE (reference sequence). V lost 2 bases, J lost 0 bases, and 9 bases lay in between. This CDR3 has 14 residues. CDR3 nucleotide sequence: TGTGCCAGCAGCTTAGCAACGAGCTCCTACGAGCAGTACTTC. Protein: CASSLATSSYEQYF.

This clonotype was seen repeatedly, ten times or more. The DNA of the CDR3 is TGCAGTGCTAACGTCGGGGGCCCCGGCACTGAAGCTTTCTTT. The encoded protein is CSANVGGPGTEAFF. The rearrangement uses TRBV20-1 and TRBJ1-1; D possibly corresponds to TRBD1 (6 bases). CDR1 and CDR2 (germline): DFQATT, SNEGSKA (reference sequence). Trimming removed 4 bases from V and 4 bases from J, with 16 bases in between. This CDR3 has 14 residues.

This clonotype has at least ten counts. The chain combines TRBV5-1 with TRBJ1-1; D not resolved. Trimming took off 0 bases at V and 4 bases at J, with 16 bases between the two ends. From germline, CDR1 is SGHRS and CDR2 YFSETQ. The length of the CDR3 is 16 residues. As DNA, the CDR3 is TGCGCCAGCAGCTTGGACCTAATGGACGGGGTCACTGAAGCTTTCTTT. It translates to CASSLDLMDGVTEAFF.

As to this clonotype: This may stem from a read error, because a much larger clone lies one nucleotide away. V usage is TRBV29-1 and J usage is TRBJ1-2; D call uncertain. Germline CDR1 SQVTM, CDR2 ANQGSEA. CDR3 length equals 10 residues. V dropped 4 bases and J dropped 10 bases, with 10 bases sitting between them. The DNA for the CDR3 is TGCAGCGTTGGGGCGTCCGACTACACCTTC. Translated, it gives CSVGASDYTF.

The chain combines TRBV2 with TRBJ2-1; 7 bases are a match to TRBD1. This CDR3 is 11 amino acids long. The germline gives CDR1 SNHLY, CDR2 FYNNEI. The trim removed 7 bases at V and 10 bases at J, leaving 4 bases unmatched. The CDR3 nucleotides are TGTGCCAGCACGAAGGACAGGGAGCAGTTCTTC. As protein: CASTKDREQFF.

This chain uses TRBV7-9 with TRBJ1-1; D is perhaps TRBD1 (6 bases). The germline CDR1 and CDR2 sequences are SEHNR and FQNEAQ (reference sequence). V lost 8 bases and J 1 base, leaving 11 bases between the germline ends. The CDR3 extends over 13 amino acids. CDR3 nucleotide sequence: TGTGCCAGCGACGACAGGCCGAACACTGAAGCTTTCTTT. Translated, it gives CASDDRPNTEAFF.